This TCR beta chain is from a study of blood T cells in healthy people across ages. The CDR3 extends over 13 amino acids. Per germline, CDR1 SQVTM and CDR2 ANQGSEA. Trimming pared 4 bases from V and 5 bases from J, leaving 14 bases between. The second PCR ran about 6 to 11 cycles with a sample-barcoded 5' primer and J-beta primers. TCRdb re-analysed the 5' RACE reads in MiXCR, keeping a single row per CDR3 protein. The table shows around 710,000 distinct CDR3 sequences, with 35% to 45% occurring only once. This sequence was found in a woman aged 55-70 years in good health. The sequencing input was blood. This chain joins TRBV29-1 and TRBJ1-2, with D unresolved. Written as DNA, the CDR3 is TGCAGCGTTGGCTTAACGGAAGGGTATGGCTACACCTTC. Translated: CSVGLTEGYGYTF.